This is a list of T cell receptor beta chains from one sample in a study of breast tumors, draining lymph nodes, adjacent tissues. MiXCR, applied by TCRdb to the multiplex PCR reads, yields one record per CDR3 protein. The table records fewer than 200,000 distinct CDR3 sequences, approximately 30% of them present only once. Sequencing used axillary lymph node tissue. Receptors were obtained from a female donor with breast cancer. Some clones in this sample may be carry-over from other donors' samples. CDR3s include the opening cysteine and the closing phenylalanine or tryptophan. Each record gives: J gene, V gene, D gene, clone size, CDR3 protein, CDR3 DNA. A D gene is named only where the DNA matches it firmly. Size values are once, few and many counts, or a class for expanded clones, and some rows have none.

j_gene: TRBJ2-7
v_gene: TRBV3-1
d_gene: .
abundance: once
CDR3aa: CASSEAGGIEQYF
CDR3nt: TGTGCCAGCAGCGAAGCGGGCGGGATCGAGCAGTACTTC

j_gene: TRBJ2-2
v_gene: TRBV7-9
d_gene: .
abundance: many
CDR3aa: CASSLISLQVMAGELFF
CDR3nt: TGTGCCAGCAGCTTAATTTCCCTCCAGGTTATGGCCGGGGAGCTGTTTTTT

j_gene: TRBJ1-2
v_gene: TRBV5-6
d_gene: .
abundance: few
CDR3aa: CASSPLLSETLNGYTF
CDR3nt: TGTGCCAGCAGCCCTCTTTTGTCCGAGACACTAAATGGCTACACCTTC

j_gene: TRBJ2-7
v_gene: TRBV28
d_gene: TRBD2
abundance: few
CDR3aa: CATSGRASYEQYF
CDR3nt: TGTGCCACAAGCGGGAGGGCCTCCTACGAGCAGTACTTC

j_gene: TRBJ2-7
v_gene: TRBV6-2/TRBV6-3
d_gene: .
abundance: few
CDR3aa: CASSKGWQGMIEQYF
CDR3nt: TGTGCCAGCAGCAAAGGTTGGCAGGGGATGATCGAGCAGTACTTC

j_gene: TRBJ1-2
v_gene: TRBV24-1
d_gene: TRBD1
abundance: .
CDR3aa: CATSSGDTTGKNYGYTF
CDR3nt: TGTGCCACCTCCTCGGGGGACACGACAGGGAAGAACTATGGCTACACCTTC

j_gene: TRBJ2-3
v_gene: TRBV9
d_gene: TRBD1
abundance: many
CDR3aa: CASSPRQGATQYF
CDR3nt: TGTGCCAGCAGCCCTAGACAGGGGGCAACGCAGTATTTT

j_gene: TRBJ1-2
v_gene: TRBV7-9
d_gene: .
abundance: many
CDR3aa: CASSLGSVQLSYGYTF
CDR3nt: TGTGCCAGCAGCTTAGGGTCAGTACAACTTTCGTATGGCTACACCTTC

j_gene: TRBJ1-4
v_gene: TRBV20-1
d_gene: .
abundance: many
CDR3aa: CSASLAGEETNEKLFF
CDR3nt: TGCAGTGCTAGTTTGGCAGGGGAGGAAACTAATGAAAAACTGTTTTTT

j_gene: TRBJ1-1
v_gene: TRBV29-1
d_gene: TRBD1
abundance: many
CDR3aa: CSVGQGHMNTEAFF
CDR3nt: TGCAGCGTTGGACAGGGCCACATGAACACTGAAGCTTTCTTT

j_gene: TRBJ2-1
v_gene: TRBV20-1
d_gene: TRBD2
abundance: many
CDR3aa: CSARDILAGKIGEQFF
CDR3nt: TGCAGTGCTAGAGATATACTAGCGGGAAAAATTGGTGAGCAGTTCTTC

j_gene: TRBJ2-2
v_gene: TRBV24-1
d_gene: TRBD1
abundance: many
CDR3aa: CATSVRDRNTGELFF
CDR3nt: TGTGCCACCAGTGTCCGGGACAGGAACACCGGGGAGCTGTTTTTT

j_gene: TRBJ1-2
v_gene: TRBV6-6
d_gene: .
abundance: many
CDR3aa: CATPRAGGVGYGYTF
CDR3nt: TGTGCCACCCCGAGGGCGGGCGGGGTTGGCTATGGCTACACCTTC

j_gene: TRBJ1-2
v_gene: TRBV9
d_gene: TRBD1
abundance: many
CDR3aa: CASSSGGDGYTF
CDR3nt: TGTGCCAGCAGTTCAGGGGGCGATGGCTACACCTTC

j_gene: TRBJ2-2
v_gene: TRBV12-3/TRBV12-4
d_gene: .
abundance: many
CDR3aa: CASSFDPWELFF
CDR3nt: TGTGCCAGCAGTTTCGACCCCTGGGAGCTGTTTTTT

j_gene: TRBJ2-1
v_gene: TRBV7-9
d_gene: TRBD2
abundance: many
CDR3aa: CASSLTSGGSEQFF
CDR3nt: TGTGCCAGCAGCTTGACTAGCGGGGGGAGCGAGCAGTTCTTC

j_gene: TRBJ2-5
v_gene: TRBV20-1
d_gene: TRBD2
abundance: many
CDR3aa: CSARTRGGDQETQYF
CDR3nt: TGCAGTGCTAGGACGCGGGGGGGGGACCAAGAGACCCAGTACTTC

j_gene: TRBJ2-2
v_gene: TRBV9
d_gene: .
abundance: many
CDR3aa: CASSLKGTGELFF
CDR3nt: TGTGCCAGCAGCTTAAAAGGGACCGGGGAGCTGTTTTTT

j_gene: TRBJ2-5
v_gene: TRBV20-1
d_gene: TRBD2
abundance: .
CDR3aa: CSASSSRDYRETQYF
CDR3nt: TGCAGTGCCAGCAGCTCGAGGGACTATAGAGAGACCCAGTACTTC

j_gene: TRBJ1-1
v_gene: TRBV29-1
d_gene: .
abundance: few
CDR3aa: CSVKTGPTEAFF
CDR3nt: TGCAGCGTTAAAACAGGTCCCACTGAAGCTTTCTTT

j_gene: TRBJ2-3
v_gene: TRBV19
d_gene: .
abundance: many
CDR3aa: CASSIMAGSTDTQYF
CDR3nt: TGTGCCAGTAGTATCATGGCGGGTAGCACAGATACGCAGTATTTT

j_gene: TRBJ2-3
v_gene: TRBV6-2/TRBV6-3
d_gene: TRBD2
abundance: .
CDR3aa: CASSHSRVAGGNTDTQYF
CDR3nt: TGTGCCAGCAGTCACTCGAGGGTAGCGGGGGGGAACACAGATACGCAGTATTTT

j_gene: TRBJ1-5
v_gene: TRBV20-1
d_gene: TRBD1
abundance: many
CDR3aa: CSARDDRAVQPQHF
CDR3nt: TGCAGTGCTAGAGATGACAGGGCCGTTCAGCCCCAGCATTTT

j_gene: TRBJ2-7
v_gene: TRBV5-8
d_gene: .
abundance: .
CDR3aa: CASSSTPQQGLEQYF
CDR3nt: TGTGCCAGCAGCTCTACTCCCCAACAGGGCCTCGAGCAGTACTTC

j_gene: TRBJ1-5
v_gene: TRBV15
d_gene: .
abundance: many
CDR3aa: CATSREYRASNQPQHF
CDR3nt: TGTGCCACCAGCAGAGAATACAGGGCAAGCAATCAGCCCCAGCATTTT

j_gene: TRBJ2-3
v_gene: TRBV7-3
d_gene: .
abundance: many
CDR3aa: CASSFEGDTQYF
CDR3nt: TGTGCCAGCAGCTTCGAGGGAGATACGCAGTATTTT

j_gene: TRBJ1-6
v_gene: TRBV2
d_gene: TRBD1
abundance: .
CDR3aa: CATRDRGLSPLHF
CDR3nt: TGTGCCACACGGGACAGGGGCCTTTCACCCCTCCACTTT

j_gene: TRBJ2-3
v_gene: TRBV19
d_gene: .
abundance: many
CDR3aa: CASSMGDTQYF
CDR3nt: TGTGCCAGTAGTATGGGAGATACGCAGTATTTT

j_gene: TRBJ2-6
v_gene: TRBV15
d_gene: .
abundance: .
CDR3aa: CATSRDVGSGANVLTF
CDR3nt: TGTGCCACCAGCAGAGATGTCGGATCAGGGGCCAACGTCCTGACTTTC

j_gene: TRBJ1-2
v_gene: TRBV7-9
d_gene: TRBD1
abundance: .
CDR3aa: CASSPSSGTGDYGYTF
CDR3nt: TGTGCCAGCAGCCCTTCAAGCGGGACAGGGGACTATGGCTACACCTTC

j_gene: TRBJ2-3
v_gene: TRBV5-6
d_gene: TRBD2
abundance: few
CDR3aa: CASSLGIALAGDVF
CDR3nt: TGTGCCAGCAGCTTGGGAATTGCACTAGCGGGGGACGTATTT

j_gene: TRBJ2-3
v_gene: TRBV20-1
d_gene: .
abundance: .
CDR3aa: CSAVAVTQEDTQYF
CDR3nt: TGCAGTGCTGTAGCGGTCACGCAGGAAGATACGCAGTATTTT

j_gene: TRBJ2-5
v_gene: TRBV3-1
d_gene: TRBD2
abundance: .
CDR3aa: CASIEAGIQETQYF
CDR3nt: TGTGCCAGCATCGAAGCGGGGATCCAAGAGACCCAGTACTTC

j_gene: TRBJ2-5
v_gene: TRBV5-1
d_gene: TRBD1
abundance: many
CDR3aa: CASSEGDRSIGTQYF
CDR3nt: TGCGCCAGCAGCGAAGGGGACAGGTCAATTGGGACCCAGTACTTC

j_gene: TRBJ2-3
v_gene: TRBV11-2
d_gene: TRBD2
abundance: many
CDR3aa: CASSPSPFTSGQTDTQYF
CDR3nt: TGTGCCAGCAGCCCCTCCCCTTTTACTAGCGGGCAAACAGATACGCAGTATTTT

j_gene: TRBJ2-7
v_gene: TRBV20-1
d_gene: .
abundance: few
CDR3aa: CSARDRGAGARHEQYF
CDR3nt: TGCAGTGCTAGAGATAGGGGGGCGGGGGCGCGACACGAGCAGTACTTC

j_gene: TRBJ2-5
v_gene: TRBV13
d_gene: TRBD2
abundance: many
CDR3aa: CASSLKAGGGETQYF
CDR3nt: TGTGCCAGCAGCTTAAAAGCGGGAGGGGGAGAGACCCAGTACTTC

j_gene: TRBJ2-1
v_gene: TRBV9
d_gene: .
abundance: .
CDR3aa: CASSVVFSYNEQSF
CDR3nt: TGTGCCAGCAGCGTAGTTTTCTCCTACAATGAGCAGTCCTTC

j_gene: TRBJ2-1
v_gene: TRBV11-2
d_gene: .
abundance: many
CDR3aa: CASSLLLLTGQPYNEQFF
CDR3nt: TGTGCCAGCAGCTTACTTCTATTAACAGGGCAGCCCTACAATGAGCAGTTCTTC

j_gene: TRBJ2-2
v_gene: TRBV27
d_gene: TRBD1
abundance: many
CDR3aa: CASRDRVITGELFF
CDR3nt: TGTGCCAGCAGGGACAGGGTGATAACCGGGGAGCTGTTTTTT